The rows below give T cell receptor beta chains drawn from one sample of a study of CD8+ T cells in alopecia areata. Profiled with immunoSEQ multiplex PCR; TCRdb holds only in-frame clones, not every one. The sample contains roughly 150,000 clones, 45% to 60% of which appear only once. Source: CD8+ T cells sorted from blood, taken at week 0. These receptors were collected from a human donor with alopecia areata. The CDR3 runs from the conserved cysteine through the conserved F or W. Each record gives: V gene, D gene, clone size, J gene, CDR3 DNA, CDR3 protein. A D gene is named only where the DNA matches it firmly. Some rows have no size entry. The others give once, few or many, or a class for an expanded clone.

v_gene: TRBV6-5; d_gene: NA; abundance: NA; j_gene: TRBJ1-2; CDR3nt: TGTGCCAGCAGCCCAGGGACCGGGGGATATGGCTACACCTTC; CDR3aa: CASSPGTGGYGYTF
v_gene: TRBV6-5; d_gene: TRBD2; abundance: NA; j_gene: TRBJ2-1; CDR3nt: TGTGCCAGCAGCACAAGCGGGGGCAGTGAGCAGTTCTTC; CDR3aa: CASSTSGGSEQFF
v_gene: TRBV15; d_gene: TRBD1; abundance: NA; j_gene: TRBJ1-4; CDR3nt: TGTGCCACCAGCAGCTACCTAGGGACAGGGGGCCATGGTGAAAAACTGTTTTTT; CDR3aa: CATSSYLGTGGHGEKLFF
v_gene: TRBV5-6; d_gene: NA; abundance: NA; j_gene: TRBJ2-7; CDR3nt: TGTGCCAGCAGCTCCCGTCACGAGCAGTACTTC; CDR3aa: CASSSRHEQYF
v_gene: TRBV19; d_gene: NA; abundance: few; j_gene: TRBJ1-1; CDR3nt: TGTGCCACGAGGAGGGGGAACACTGAAGCTTTCTTT; CDR3aa: CATRRGNTEAFF
v_gene: TRBV4-3; d_gene: TRBD1; abundance: few; j_gene: TRBJ1-2; CDR3nt: TGCGCCAGCAGTCAAGATAGACAGGGTGACAGAAGCTACACCTTC; CDR3aa: CASSQDRQGDRSYTF
v_gene: TRBV5-1; d_gene: NA; abundance: NA; j_gene: TRBJ1-6; CDR3nt: TGCGCCAGCAGTTTAACCCGGGACCCCTCCTATAATTCACCCCTCCACTTT; CDR3aa: CASSLTRDPSYNSPLHF
v_gene: TRBV29-1; d_gene: TRBD1; abundance: few; j_gene: TRBJ2-7; CDR3nt: TGCAGCGCCGCCGGGACAGACTCCTACGAGCAGTACTTC; CDR3aa: CSAAGTDSYEQYF
v_gene: TRBV4-1; d_gene: NA; abundance: NA; j_gene: TRBJ1-2; CDR3nt: TGCGCCAGCAGCCAAGGCGAGGGTGGTGGCTACACCTTC; CDR3aa: CASSQGEGGGYTF
v_gene: TRBV5-6; d_gene: NA; abundance: few; j_gene: TRBJ1-1; CDR3nt: TGTGCCAGCAGCTCAGGGAGGACTGAAGCTTTCTTT; CDR3aa: CASSSGRTEAFF
v_gene: TRBV7-3; d_gene: NA; abundance: many; j_gene: TRBJ2-7; CDR3nt: TGTGCCAGCAGCTTATACGGGGAAGATTGGGACGAGCAGTACTTC; CDR3aa: CASSLYGEDWDEQYF
v_gene: TRBV7-9; d_gene: NA; abundance: few; j_gene: TRBJ2-1; CDR3nt: TGTGCCAGCAGCTTAGGGACTAATGAGCAGTTCTTC; CDR3aa: CASSLGTNEQFF
v_gene: TRBV19; d_gene: NA; abundance: few; j_gene: TRBJ1-1; CDR3nt: TGTGCCAGTAGTATTCTAAGTGGGGACACTGAAGCTTTCTTT; CDR3aa: CASSILSGDTEAFF
v_gene: TRBV30; d_gene: NA; abundance: NA; j_gene: TRBJ1-1; CDR3nt: TGTGCCTGGAGTGTTACAGGAGACACTGAAGCTTTCTTT; CDR3aa: CAWSVTGDTEAFF
v_gene: TRBV10-3; d_gene: TRBD1; abundance: NA; j_gene: TRBJ1-2; CDR3nt: TGTGCCATCAGTGGAGGGGGACAGGACTATGGCTACACCTTC; CDR3aa: CAISGGGQDYGYTF
v_gene: TRBV2; d_gene: NA; abundance: NA; j_gene: TRBJ2-2; CDR3nt: TGTGCCAGCAGTGATGGGGGTGCCGGGGAGCTGTTTTTT; CDR3aa: CASSDGGAGELFF
v_gene: TRBV7-2; d_gene: NA; abundance: NA; j_gene: TRBJ2-6; CDR3nt: TGTGCCAGCAGCTTAGGGGTAGGGGCTGGGGCCAACGTCCTGACTTTC; CDR3aa: CASSLGVGAGANVLTF
v_gene: TRBV5-1; d_gene: NA; abundance: NA; j_gene: TRBJ2-7; CDR3nt: TGCGCCAGCAGCTTGGACGGGTTTTACGAGCAGTACTTC; CDR3aa: CASSLDGFYEQYF
v_gene: TRBV29-1; d_gene: NA; abundance: NA; j_gene: TRBJ2-7; CDR3nt: TGCAGCGTTGTGGGGACCACCTACGAGCAGTACTTC; CDR3aa: CSVVGTTYEQYF
v_gene: TRBV30; d_gene: TRBD2; abundance: NA; j_gene: TRBJ2-3; CDR3nt: TGTGCCTGGACACCGGGACTAGGGACAGATACGCAGTATTTT; CDR3aa: CAWTPGLGTDTQYF
v_gene: TRBV25-1; d_gene: NA; abundance: once; j_gene: TRBJ1-1; CDR3nt: TGTGCCAGCACCCGGGGGACTGAAGCTTTCTTT; CDR3aa: CASTRGTEAFF
v_gene: TRBV15; d_gene: TRBD1; abundance: NA; j_gene: TRBJ2-7; CDR3nt: TGTGCCACCAGCAACGACAGGGGCAGCTCCTACGAGCAGTACTTC; CDR3aa: CATSNDRGSSYEQYF
v_gene: TRBV27; d_gene: NA; abundance: few; j_gene: TRBJ1-1; CDR3nt: TGTGCCAGCAGTCGGGGCGGCACTGAAGCTTTCTTT; CDR3aa: CASSRGGTEAFF
v_gene: TRBV7-2; d_gene: NA; abundance: NA; j_gene: TRBJ1-1; CDR3nt: TGTGCCAGCAGCTCCGACAGGAACACTGAAGCTTTCTTT; CDR3aa: CASSSDRNTEAFF
v_gene: TRBV9; d_gene: NA; abundance: NA; j_gene: TRBJ1-4; CDR3nt: TGTGCCAGCAGCGTAGGCGGGAGGCCTAATGAAAAACTGTTTTTT; CDR3aa: CASSVGGRPNEKLFF
v_gene: TRBV27; d_gene: NA; abundance: once; j_gene: TRBJ1-6; CDR3nt: TGTGCCAGTGGGTTGCCACCCCTCCACTTT; CDR3aa: CASGLPPLHF
v_gene: TRBV29-1; d_gene: TRBD1; abundance: NA; j_gene: TRBJ2-5; CDR3nt: TGCAGCGTTGAAGAGGCCGGGACAGAAGAGCAAGAGACCCAGTACTTC; CDR3aa: CSVEEAGTEEQETQYF
v_gene: TRBV30; d_gene: TRBD2; abundance: NA; j_gene: TRBJ2-1; CDR3nt: TGTGCCTGGACAGCGGGGGCAAACAATGAGCAGTTCTTC; CDR3aa: CAWTAGANNEQFF
v_gene: TRBV27; d_gene: TRBD2; abundance: NA; j_gene: TRBJ2-5; CDR3nt: TGTGCCAGCAGTTCCTCCGGCGGGGAGGGATCGGAGACCCAGTACTTC; CDR3aa: CASSSSGGEGSETQYF
v_gene: TRBV9; d_gene: NA; abundance: few; j_gene: TRBJ2-2; CDR3nt: TGTGCCAGCAGCGTAGAGAGGGTCACCGGGGAGCTGTTTTTT; CDR3aa: CASSVERVTGELFF
v_gene: TRBV27; d_gene: TRBD1; abundance: NA; j_gene: TRBJ1-2; CDR3nt: TGTGCCAGCAGTTTAGCCCTTCCGGGACAGGGATATGGCTACACCTTC; CDR3aa: CASSLALPGQGYGYTF
v_gene: TRBV5-1; d_gene: NA; abundance: NA; j_gene: TRBJ2-6; CDR3nt: TGCGCCAGCAGCTTGCGTGAAGGGGGGGCCAACGTCCTGACTTTC; CDR3aa: CASSLREGGANVLTF
v_gene: TRBV2; d_gene: TRBD2; abundance: NA; j_gene: TRBJ2-1; CDR3nt: TGTGCCAGCAGTGCGAGCGGGGGGGCAAATGAGCAGTTCTTC; CDR3aa: CASSASGGANEQFF
v_gene: TRBV13; d_gene: TRBD1; abundance: few; j_gene: TRBJ1-1; CDR3nt: TGTGCCAGCAGCGGATCCGGGACAGGGGTAGGGAACACTGAAGCTTTCTTT; CDR3aa: CASSGSGTGVGNTEAFF
v_gene: TRBV30; d_gene: NA; abundance: NA; j_gene: TRBJ2-6; CDR3nt: TGTGCCTGGAGTGTGGGACCTGGGGCCAACGTCCTGACTTTC; CDR3aa: CAWSVGPGANVLTF
v_gene: TRBV4-3; d_gene: NA; abundance: NA; j_gene: TRBJ2-1; CDR3nt: TGCGCCAGCAGCCAAGTGGGAGTCGATGAGCAGTTCTTC; CDR3aa: CASSQVGVDEQFF
v_gene: TRBV9; d_gene: NA; abundance: NA; j_gene: TRBJ1-1; CDR3nt: TGTGCCAGCAGCGTAGATGGCACTGAAGCTTTCTTT; CDR3aa: CASSVDGTEAFF